The next 14 T cell receptor beta chains were all read from a single sample in a study of OX40 agonist ivuxolimab in advanced cancers. Here immunoSEQ multiplex PCR was the method, and the copy in TCRdb shows in-frame clones only, minus some. The table has some 31,000 clones, around 87% seen once; the top ten hold around a quarter. Sequencing used CD4+ or CD8+ T cells sorted from blood, obtained in a trial of the OX40 agonist ivuxolimab. These receptors all stem from an adult with an advanced solid tumor such as melanoma, head and neck, liver or kidney cancer.

This chain connects TRBV7-2 to TRBJ1-3, with D perhaps matching TRBD1 (5 bases). The V end lost 1 base, the J end lost 2 bases, and 12 bases lay between the germline ends. This CDR3 is 16 amino acids long. Germline lookup yields CDR1 SGHTA and CDR2 FQGNSA. The CDR3 loop is CASSLVGGDAGNTIYF. CDR3 DNA sequence: TGTGCCAGCAGCTTAGTTGGAGGGGACGCTGGAAACACCATATATTTT.

The chain recombines TRBV7-9 with TRBJ1-4; perhaps TRBD1 as D (6 bases). Per the germline V gene, CDR1 is SEHNR and CDR2 is FQNEAQ (reference sequence). V gave up 5 bases and J gave up 0 bases, with 19 bases separating them. The CDR3 has 18 residues. The CDR3 region is CASSPDMGHPATNEKLFF. In DNA form, the CDR3 reads TGTGCCAGCAGCCCAGACATGGGACACCCTGCAACTAATGAAAAACTGTTTTTT.

This clone has just a few counts. The rearrangement links TRBV27 to TRBJ2-7, with 8 bases that match TRBD2. CDR3 size: 15 residues. Germline CDR1 and CDR2: MNHEY and SMNVEV (reference sequence). Trimming at V came to 5 bases and at J to 5 bases, leaving 11 bases not matched to a gene. CDR3 sequence: CASSLISSGSNEQYF. The CDR3 nucleotides read TGTGCCAGCAGTCTGATTTCAAGCGGGAGTAACGAGCAGTACTTC.

The chain employs TRBV2 and TRBJ2-7; D is ambiguous. Trimming removed 5 bases at V and 7 bases at J, with 27 bases between. From germline, CDR1 is SNHLY and CDR2 FYNNEI. The CDR3 length is 17 residues. DNA of the CDR3: TGTGCCAGCAGTAACAGAGGTTCAACCCTAGGACCTGGGGAGCAGTACTTC. Translated: CASSNRGSTLGPGEQYF.

This sequence joins TRBV13 and TRBJ2-7; D remains ambiguous. Germline V CDR1 and CDR2: PRHDT, FYEKMQ (reference sequence). This CDR3 contains 13 residues. V was cut by 5 bases and J by 4 bases, with 12 bases left in between. CDR3 loop: CASSPQFGYEQYF. The CDR3 DNA sequence: TGTGCCAGCAGCCCCCAGTTCGGGTACGAGCAGTACTTC.

The gene calls are TRBV5-1 and TRBJ1-2; no clear D gene. Germline V CDR1 and CDR2: SGHRS, YFSETQ. V lost 5 bases and J lost 0, with 8 bases in between. The CDR3 is 13 residues long. The CDR3 nucleotides read TGCGCCAGCAGTGATCAGGCTAACTATGGCTACACCTTC. Protein product: CASSDQANYGYTF.

The gene calls are TRBV6-5 and TRBJ2-4; a weak D match, TRBD1 (5 bases). Germline V gives CDR1 MNHEY, CDR2 SVGAGI. This CDR3 region has 15 residues. Trimming left V 6 bases short and J 1 base short, with 13 bases between. The CDR3 coding sequence is TGTGCCAGCAGACGATCCAGGGTGGCCAAAAACATTCAGTACTTC. Translation: CASRRSRVAKNIQYF.

There are a few counts of this clone. This chain links TRBV7-9 with TRBJ2-1; TRBD2 aligns across 14 bases. After removal of 5 bases from V and 6 bases from J, the junction contained 3 bases not matched to a gene. The CDR3 totals 15 residues. Looked up from germline, CDR1 is SEHNR and CDR2 is FQNEAQ (reference sequence). The CDR3 loop is CASSPGLAGANEQFF. CDR3 nucleotides: TGTGCCAGCAGCCCGGGACTAGCGGGAGCCAATGAGCAGTTCTTC.

The rearrangement joins TRBV19 to TRBJ2-2, with 10 bases matching TRBD1. The trim removed 3 bases at V and 4 bases at J, leaving 5 bases unmatched. CDR1 is LNHDA, CDR2 SQIVND, per germline (reference sequence). This CDR3 contains 16 residues. CDR3 DNA: TGTGCCAGTAGTATTGCGGGACAGGGGCGCACCGGGGAGCTGTTTTTT. Amino acid sequence: CASSIAGQGRTGELFF.

The chain couples TRBV6-1 to TRBJ2-5; 7 bases map to TRBD2. CDR3 size: 15 residues. Looked up from germline, CDR1 is MNHNS and CDR2 is SASEGT. V lost 0 bases and J lost 5; bases outside the gene matches: 6. The DNA of the CDR3 is TGTGCCAGCAGTGAAGCGGGGACTAAGGGGGAGACCCAGTACTTC. This gives the protein CASSEAGTKGETQYF.

This rearrangement joins TRBV7-9 to TRBJ1-5; TRBD1 is a possible D gene (5 bases). The germline CDR1 and CDR2 sequences are SEHNR and FQNEAQ (reference sequence). The CDR3 loop spans 14 amino acids. Trimming removed 4 bases at V and 3 bases at J, with 10 bases between. CDR3 sequence (DNA): TGTGCCAGCAGCTACGACAGTTTCAATCAGCCCCAGCATTTT. Amino acid sequence: CASSYDSFNQPQHF.

V gene TRBV6-4 combines with J gene TRBJ2-5, with D perhaps matching TRBD1 or TRBD2 (7 bases each). The ends were cut back, 6 bases at V and 5 bases at J, with 13 bases in the middle. The CDR3 is made up of 13 amino acids. Germline V lookup: CDR1 MRHNA, CDR2 SNTAGT. The chain's CDR3 is CASSDREGETQYF. The CDR3 bases are TGTGCCAGCAGCGACAGGGAGGGGGAGACCCAGTACTTC.

V and J are TRBV28 and TRBJ2-1; D gene unclear. The germline V and J ends were trimmed by 8 bases and 2 bases, with 25 bases remaining between them. Germline CDR1 is MDHEN and CDR2 is SYDVKM. The CDR3 consists of 18 residues. In DNA, the CDR3 is TGTGCCAGCCTCAGAAGTCGAACCGGGCCCCTTACCTACAATGAGCAGTTCTTC. It specifies CASLRSRTGPLTYNEQFF.

CDR3 protein: CASTRWGSRDYGYTF. The CDR3 DNA reads TGTGCCAGCACCCGTTGGGGGTCCAGGGACTATGGCTACACCTTC. The chain couples TRBV19 to TRBJ1-2; D is perhaps TRBD1 (5 bases). Between the trimmed V and J ends, which lost 9 bases and 3 bases, there was a span of 20 bases. CDR3 length: 15 residues. The germline V gene encodes CDR1 LNHDA and CDR2 SQIVND (reference sequence). Variable domain in full (rest from reference TRBV19 and TRBJ1-2): DGGITQSPKYLFRKEGQNVTLSCEQNLNHDAMYWYRQDPGQGLRLIYYSQIVNDFQKGDIAEGYSVSREKKESFPLTVTSAQKNPTAFYLCASTRWGSRDYGYTFGSGTRLTVV.